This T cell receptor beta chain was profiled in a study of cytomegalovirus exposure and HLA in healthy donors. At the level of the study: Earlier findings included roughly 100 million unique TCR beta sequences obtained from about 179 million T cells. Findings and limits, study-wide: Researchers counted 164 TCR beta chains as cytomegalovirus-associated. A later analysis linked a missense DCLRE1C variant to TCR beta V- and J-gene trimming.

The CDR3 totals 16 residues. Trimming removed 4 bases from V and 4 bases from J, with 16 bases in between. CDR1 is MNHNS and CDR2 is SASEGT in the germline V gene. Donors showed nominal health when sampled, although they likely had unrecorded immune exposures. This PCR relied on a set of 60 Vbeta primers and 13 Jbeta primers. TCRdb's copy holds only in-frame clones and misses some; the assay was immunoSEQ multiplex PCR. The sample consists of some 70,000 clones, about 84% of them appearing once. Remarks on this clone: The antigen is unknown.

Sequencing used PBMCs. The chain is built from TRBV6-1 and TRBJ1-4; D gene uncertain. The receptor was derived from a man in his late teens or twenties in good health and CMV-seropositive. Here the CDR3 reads CASSGSGSLYNEKLFF. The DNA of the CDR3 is TGTGCCAGCAGTGGAAGTGGGAGCCTCTATAATGAAAAACTGTTTTTT.